These 28 T cell receptor beta chains were sequenced from one sample in a study of graft-versus-host responses after intestinal transplantation (dated by TCRdb to the early 2020s). Libraries were constructed by the immunoSEQ multiplex PCR assay. TCRdb mirrors the immuneACCESS table, restricted to in-frame sequences. Some clones are absent from its copies; in checked studies, under half trace to an unresolved V gene, and the reason for the others is unknown. The sample records about 23,000 clones, roughly four fifths of which are singletons. Under 4% of the sample is held by the ten biggest clonotypes. Intraepithelial and lamina propria lymphocytes were isolated from graft specimens using dithiothreitol, EDTA incubations and collagenase D digestion. This material consisted of ileum tissue, taken 12 days after intestinal transplant. The receptors shown here come from a human patient who received an intestinal transplant, so some T cells may come from the graft donor.

This clone was seen more than once but under ten times. The gene calls are TRBV15 and TRBJ2-7; 9 bases fit TRBD1. CDR3 length: 13 amino acids. Per the germline V gene, CDR1 is LNHNV and CDR2 is YYDKDF (reference sequence). After removal of 5 bases from V and 6 bases from J, the junction contained 5 bases not matched to a gene. This CDR3 is CATSGRDRVEQYF. The CDR3 DNA reads as TGTGCCACCAGCGGCCGGGACAGGGTCGAGCAGTACTTC.

V usage is TRBV4-1 and J usage is TRBJ1-5; D is unclear. Germline V gives CDR1 MGHRA, CDR2 YSYEKL. The CDR3 has 15 amino acids. Trimming took 0 bases from V and 5 from J, leaving 11 bases between them. The CDR3 region is CASSQDSVVDQPQHF. The CDR3 nucleotides read TGCGCCAGCAGCCAAGATAGTGTTGTGGATCAGCCCCAGCATTTT.

This chain connects TRBV7-6 to TRBJ2-7, with D perhaps TRBD1 (6 bases). Germline V gives CDR1 SGHVS, CDR2 FNYEAQ. CDR3 length: 11 amino acids. V shed 4 bases and J shed 10 bases, with 11 bases lying between them. DNA for the CDR3: TGTGCCAGCAGCTCCGGACAGTTACAGTACTTC. Its translation: CASSSGQLQYF.

The chain joins TRBV7-2 to TRBJ2-7; D unclear. Deletions cut 4 bases from V and 3 bases from J, with 10 bases between. This CDR3 region has 13 residues. In germline, CDR1 is SGHTA, CDR2 FQGNSA. The CDR3 here is CASSSAAYYEQYF. CDR3 nucleotide sequence: TGTGCCAGCAGCTCCGCGGCCTACTACGAGCAGTACTTC.

The V gene is TRBV6-5, the J gene TRBJ2-5; TRBD1 matches at 9 bases. Germline loops: CDR1 MNHEY, CDR2 SVGAGI. The CDR3 is 13 amino acids. J lost 7 bases, V lost 4 bases, and 4 bases had no gene match. In DNA, the CDR3 is TGTGCCAGCAGTTCATTGGACAGGGGGACCCAGTACTTC. As protein: CASSSLDRGTQYF.

This clone was picked up one time. The V gene is TRBV4-3, the J gene TRBJ2-1; a possible D gene is TRBD2 (6 bases). Trimming stripped 1 base from V and 2 bases from J, with 15 bases between. Germline V lookup: CDR1 LGHNA, CDR2 YSLEER. The CDR3 has 17 amino acids. The CDR3 DNA reads as TGCGCCAGCAGCCAAGTTGAGGGAGGCCGGGCCTACAATGAGCAGTTCTTC. It encodes CASSQVEGGRAYNEQFF.

This chain connects TRBV4-1 to TRBJ2-7; TRBD2 aligns across 9 bases. J lost 4 bases, V lost 0 bases, and 13 bases had no gene match. CDR3 length equals 18 residues. Per germline, CDR1 MGHRA and CDR2 YSYEKL. CDR3 amino acids: CASSQDERGAQPRYEQYF. Here the CDR3 DNA reads TGCGCCAGCAGCCAAGATGAGCGGGGGGCCCAGCCTCGATACGAGCAGTACTTC.

The chain couples TRBV6-5 to TRBJ2-7; 10 nucleotides align to TRBD1. This CDR3 spans 13 amino acids. V was pared by 5 bases and J by 7 bases, with 5 bases of the junction left unmatched. Germline CDR1 MNHEY, CDR2 SVGAGI. DNA for the CDR3: TGTGCCAGCAGTCTATGGACAGGGGGGGAGCAGTACTTC. This codes for CASSLWTGGEQYF.

This clone was seen only a few times. V usage is TRBV11-2 and J usage is TRBJ2-3; D not resolved. The CDR3 sequence is 14 residues long. Germline CDR1 and CDR2: SGHAT and FQNNGV. V was shortened by 5 bases and J by 2 bases, with 11 bases between the two germline ends. The CDR3 protein is CASSPTPSTDTQYF. Here the CDR3 DNA reads TGTGCCAGCAGCCCGACACCTTCCACAGATACGCAGTATTTT.

This clone was seen more than once but under ten times. The DNA for the CDR3 is TGTGCCAGCAGCGGAGGCTTTGAAGCTTTCTTT. This sequence encodes CASSGGFEAFF. The chain uses TRBV4-2 and TRBJ1-1; D uncertain. V dropped 5 bases and J dropped 7 bases, with 8 bases sitting between them. CDR3 length: 11 residues. Germline V gene lookup returns CDR1 LGHNA and CDR2 YNFKEQ.

The rearrangement links TRBV5-4 to TRBJ2-5; 14 nucleotides agree with TRBD2. The CDR3 sequence is 14 residues long. Trimming at V came to 9 bases and at J to 5 bases, leaving 6 bases not matched to a gene. The germline CDR1 and CDR2 sequences are SGHNT and YYREEE (reference sequence). CDR3 loop: CATRTSGGRETQYF. The DNA of the CDR3 is TGTGCCACTCGGACTAGCGGGGGGCGGGAGACCCAGTACTTC.

The chain uses TRBV11-3 and TRBJ1-1; D is unclear. Trimming removed 2 bases from V and 2 bases from J, with 6 bases in between. The CDR3 length is 13 residues. Germline assignment: CDR1 SGHNT and CDR2 YENEEA. The CDR3: CASSLSVNTEAFF. Here the CDR3 DNA reads TGTGCCAGCAGCTTATCGGTCAACACTGAAGCTTTCTTT.

The chain is built from TRBV21-1 and TRBJ1-1; TRBD1 is the table's D call, not checked against the DNA. TRBV21-1 is a pseudogene. CDR3 length equals 10 residues. CDR3 residues: CASSWGTSFF. The CDR3 DNA reads as TGTGCCAGCAGCTGGGGCACCTCTTTCTTT.

The chain uses TRBV27 and TRBJ2-7, with 9 bases aligning to TRBD2. CDR3 length: 14 residues. Per germline, CDR1 MNHEY and CDR2 SMNVEV (reference sequence). V dropped 5 bases and J dropped 6; count of bases not matched to a gene: 8. CDR3 region: CASSPGLAGSEQYF. The CDR3 DNA sequence: TGTGCCAGCAGTCCGGGACTAGCCGGCTCCGAGCAGTACTTC.

CDR3 sequence: CASSFLGGTGELFF. CDR3 DNA: TGTGCCAGCAGTTTTCTAGGAGGGACCGGGGAGCTGTTTTTT. V is TRBV27 and J is TRBJ2-2; TRBD2 is a possible D gene (6 bases). This CDR3 comprises 14 residues. Germline V gene sequence: CDR1 MNHEY, CDR2 SMNVEV (reference sequence). Trimming left V 3 bases short and J 5 bases short, with 10 bases between.

About this clone: The sample has other DNA sequences that encode this CDR3 too. V and J are TRBV5-1 and TRBJ2-4, with 9 bases aligning to TRBD1. J was trimmed by 8 bases and V by 4 bases; bases with no gene match: 13. Germline CDR1 reads SGHRS; CDR2 reads YFSETQ. This CDR3 has 16 residues. The CDR3 sequence is CASSLDVNRGPDIQYF. Written as DNA, the CDR3 is TGCGCCAGCAGCCTGGATGTGAACAGGGGGCCGGACATTCAGTACTTC.

The chain carries TRBV7-6 and TRBJ1-4; 10 bases match TRBD1. Germline CDR1 SGHVS, CDR2 FNYEAQ. Trimming at V came to 3 bases and at J to 11 bases, leaving 3 bases not matched to a gene. There are 13 residues in the CDR3. The CDR3 loop is CASSLADRGKLFF. The CDR3 coding sequence is TGTGCCAGCAGCTTGGCGGACAGGGGGAAACTGTTTTTT.

The chain's CDR3 is CASSPGGMNTEAFF. The CDR3 DNA follows: TGTGCCAGCAGCCCCGGGGGGATGAACACTGAAGCTTTCTTT. The chain employs TRBV7-6 and TRBJ1-1; the D gene is possibly TRBD1 (5 bases). Trimming pared 5 bases from V and 0 bases from J, leaving 10 bases between. The V gene's germline CDR1 is SGHVS and CDR2 FNYEAQ. This CDR3 is built from 14 residues.

Details on this clone: An end of the junction does not agree with germline; a read error may underlie this. The same CDR3 arises from other DNA sequences in this sample as well. The chain employs TRBV4-1 and TRBJ2-7, with 13 bases identical to TRBD2. There are 15 residues in the CDR3. Germline V gene lookup returns CDR1 MGHRA and CDR2 YSYEKL. The CDR3 region is CASSPGLAGDYEQYF. The CDR3 region has the DNA TGTGCCAGCAGCCCAGGACTAGCGGGGGACTACGAGCAGTACTTC.

This clone has just a few counts. The chain joins TRBV28 to TRBJ2-7; D not resolved. The germline V and J ends were trimmed by 6 bases and 4 bases, with 10 bases remaining between them. The CDR3 consists of 12 residues. Germline CDR1 MDHEN, CDR2 SYDVKM. The CDR3 nucleotides are TGTGCCAGCAGCAACCCCAGGTACGAGCAGTACTTC. This sequence encodes CASSNPRYEQYF.

The chain carries TRBV5-4 and TRBJ2-3, with 9 bases identical to TRBD2. The junction had 8 bases not matched to a gene; V was cut back by 0 bases and J by 0 bases. Germline V gene data show CDR1 as SGHNT and CDR2 as YYREEE (reference sequence). CDR3 size: 18 residues. In nucleotides, the CDR3 is TGTGCCAGCAGCTTGGGGGTAGCGGGGGAGTTAAGCACAGATACGCAGTATTTT. It translates to CASSLGVAGELSTDTQYF.

V is TRBV6-5 and J is TRBJ2-2, with 14 positions matching TRBD2. This CDR3 comprises 15 residues. CDR1 and CDR2 (germline): MNHEY, SVGAGI. With V trimmed by 6 bases and J by 5 bases, 2 bases remained unmatched. CDR3 in DNA: TGTGCCAGCAGCCGACTAGCGGGAGGGACCGGGGAGCTGTTTTTT. Its translation: CASSRLAGGTGELFF.

V and J are TRBV21-1 and TRBJ1-2; the table's D gene call, TRBD1, was not cross checked with the DNA. TRBV21-1 is deemed a pseudogene. The CDR3 consists of 12 residues. As DNA, the CDR3 is TGTGCCAGCAGCCCTTACAGGGTTAACTACACCTTC. Protein sequence: CASSPYRVNYTF.

The rearrangement links TRBV6-5 to TRBJ1-1; D is perhaps TRBD1 (6 bases). Germline V lookup: CDR1 MNHEY, CDR2 SVGAGI. V shed 6 bases and J shed 8 bases, with 13 bases lying between them. This CDR3 has 12 amino acids. CDR3 DNA sequence: TGTGCCAGCAGCTACCCCAGGGGAGAAGCTTTCTTT. It codes for CASSYPRGEAFF.

This clone appeared a single time. The J gene is TRBJ2-1, the V gene TRBV11-3; TRBD1 matches 8 bases. With 2 bases clipped from V and 9 bases from J, the junction kept 9 bases outside the gene matches. CDR3 length equals 15 residues. Germline CDR1 reads SGHNT; CDR2 reads YENEEA. The CDR3 DNA follows: TGTGCCAGCAGCTTACAGGACAGGGAATGGGGTGAGCAGTTCTTC. Protein: CASSLQDREWGEQFF.

This chain uses TRBV28 with TRBJ2-4, with D unclear. This CDR3 has 19 amino acids. V lost 6 bases to trimming and J lost 0 bases, with 24 bases between them. Per the germline V gene, CDR1 is MDHEN and CDR2 is SYDVKM. CDR3 DNA sequence: TGTGCCAGCAGCAAAGATGTCTTCCTGAGCCCCATAGCCAAAAACATTCAGTACTTC. It specifies CASSKDVFLSPIAKNIQYF.

CDR3 loop: CASSLEPPGNYNEQFF. The CDR3 region has the DNA TGCGCCAGCAGCCTCGAGCCTCCAGGGAATTACAATGAGCAGTTCTTC. This sequence joins TRBV4-1 and TRBJ2-1; D perhaps matches TRBD1 (5 bases). The V end was cut by 4 bases, the J end by 4 bases, with 17 bases between. Germline V gene sequence: CDR1 MGHRA, CDR2 YSYEKL. The CDR3 runs to 16 residues.

The chain recombines TRBV27 with TRBJ2-1; 7 nucleotides line up with TRBD2. V gave up 6 bases and J gave up 5 bases; unmatched junction bases: 13. CDR3 length equals 16 residues. Per germline, CDR1 MNHEY and CDR2 SMNVEV (reference sequence). The CDR3 loop is CASSLMSGGGNNEQFF. In nucleotides, the CDR3 is TGTGCCAGCAGCCTTATGTCGGGAGGAGGTAACAATGAGCAGTTCTTC.